Listed below are T cell receptor beta chains from one sample, sequenced in a study of shared clonotypes between healthy human individuals. Measured with immunoSEQ multiplex PCR; TCRdb has only the in-frame clones, and not every one. The sample lists more than 450,000 clones; about four fifths were seen once. The sequencing sample was made of PBMCs. Receptors originate from a woman in her thirties or forties in good health. Some clones in this sample may be carry-over from other donors' samples. Each CDR3 is given with its conserved first and last residue. D genes are given only for firm matches. Expanded clones are given a class, and other clones once, few, many or no size at all.

cdr3_nt cdr3_aa v_call d_call clone_size j_call
TGTGCCAGCAGCTCCGGGACGGAAAACTATGGCTACACCTTC CASSSGTENYGYTF TRBV9 . once TRBJ1-2
TGTGCCAGCAGCTTACGTGGGAACACTGAAGCTTTCTTT CASSLRGNTEAFF TRBV11-2 . . TRBJ1-1
TGCGCCAGCAGCTTACAGGACCCGCGAGGCGAGCAGTACTTC CASSLQDPRGEQYF TRBV5-1 . . TRBJ2-7
TGTGCCAGCAGCGAGGGGCGTAGCTCTGAAAAACTGTTTTTT CASSEGRSSEKLFF TRBV14 . . TRBJ1-4
TGCGCCAGCAGCTTGAGGGGGGATGAGCAGTTCTTC CASSLRGDEQFF TRBV5-1 . . TRBJ2-1
TGCGCCAGCAGTCTATCCTATAATTCACCCCTCCACTTT CASSLSYNSPLHF TRBV5-1 . . TRBJ1-6
TGTGCCAGCAGCTTACATGGGTTCTATTCACCCCTCCACTTT CASSLHGFYSPLHF TRBV11-3 . . TRBJ1-6
TGCAGCGCTGCCTCAGGGGGCCCATACGAGCAGTACTTC CSAASGGPYEQYF TRBV29-1 TRBD1 . TRBJ2-7
TGTGCCAGCAGCCAAGAGACAACCTCGGACACTGAAGCTTTCTTT CASSQETTSDTEAFF TRBV4-2 . . TRBJ1-1
TGTGCCAGCAGCTTAGGGCGTAACCAGTTCTTC CASSLGRNQFF TRBV11-2 . . TRBJ2-1
TGCGCCAGCAGCCGGGGACAGAGCTCCTACAATGAGCAGTTCTTC CASSRGQSSYNEQFF TRBV5-1 TRBD1 . TRBJ2-1
TGCGCCAGCAGCTTGGCCACAGGGGGCGGGCAAGAGACCCAGTACTTC CASSLATGGGQETQYF TRBV5-1 TRBD1 . TRBJ2-5
TGTGCCAGCAGCTTAGAGGGCGGGAGGCTCAATGAGCAGTTCTTC CASSLEGGRLNEQFF TRBV11-3 TRBD2 . TRBJ2-1
TGTGCCAGCAGCTTATTCCAGGGAAGCAATGAGCAGTTCTTC CASSLFQGSNEQFF TRBV11-2 . . TRBJ2-1
TGTGCCAGCAGTGTCTGGGGCAGGGTCGAGCAGTACTTC CASSVWGRVEQYF TRBV2 . . TRBJ2-7
TGTGCCAGCAGCGTAGTCAGGGGGGAGATGACTAGCGGGATCTCAGATACGCAGTATTTT CASSVVRGEMTSGISDTQYF TRBV9 TRBD2 . TRBJ2-3
TGTGCCAGCAGTTTACTAGACACCGGGGAGCTGTTTTTT CASSLLDTGELFF TRBV28 . . TRBJ2-2
TGTGCCAGCAGCCGCCCCACAGGGGGCCACGAGACCCAGTACTTC CASSRPTGGHETQYF TRBV5-4 TRBD1 . TRBJ2-5
TGTGCCAGCAGTATAGCGGGAGCCGACCCTCCCGGGCAGTACTTC CASSIAGADPPGQYF TRBV6-5 TRBD2 . TRBJ2-7
TGTGCCAGCAGCCTTAACCGGGGACTTGGGGCTTTCTTT CASSLNRGLGAFF TRBV4-2 . few TRBJ1-1
TGTGCCAGCACTTGGGGGCAGGGGGCCGGGGAGCTGTTTTTT CASTWGQGAGELFF TRBV5-6 TRBD1 . TRBJ2-2
TGTGCCAGCAGCTCCGGCGGGAATCTCTACGAGCAGTACTTC CASSSGGNLYEQYF TRBV11-3 . . TRBJ2-7
TGTGCCAGCAGTCCGGACAGGGAAGGGGAAAAACTGTTTTTT CASSPDREGEKLFF TRBV2 TRBD1 once TRBJ1-4
TGTGCCAGCAGCGTAGTAGGGCAGATGTCTGGCTACACCTTC CASSVVGQMSGYTF TRBV9 . . TRBJ1-2
TGCAGCGTTGAATTTGCCGGGGAGCTGTTTTTT CSVEFAGELFF TRBV29-1 . . TRBJ2-2
TGTGCCAGCAGCCGTATGGACAATTTGGAGACCCAGTACTTC CASSRMDNLETQYF TRBV5-4 . . TRBJ2-5
TGTGCCAGCAGCCCCGGGGGAATAGAGACTGAAGCTTTCTTT CASSPGGIETEAFF TRBV28 . . TRBJ1-1
TGTGCCAGCAGTGAACAAGGACAGGGGGCAATAACCGGGGAGCTGTTTTTT CASSEQGQGAITGELFF TRBV25-1 TRBD1 many TRBJ2-2
TGTGCCAGCAGCTTAGCGGGCTCTGGGGCCAACGTCCTGACTTTC CASSLAGSGANVLTF TRBV7-3 . . TRBJ2-6
TGTGCCAGTGGGAGACAGTTCTCCTACAATGAGCAGTTCTTC CASGRQFSYNEQFF TRBV19 . . TRBJ2-1
TGTGCCAGCAGCTTAGGCGGGACGCGCCGGGATACGCAGTATTTT CASSLGGTRRDTQYF TRBV11-3 . . TRBJ2-3
TGTGCCAGTAGTCCTCGCGAAGGGGCCTCCTACGAGCAGTACTTC CASSPREGASYEQYF TRBV19 . . TRBJ2-7
TGTGCCAGCAGCCCGGGGTCCTACAATAACTATGGCTACACCTTC CASSPGSYNNYGYTF TRBV5-5 . . TRBJ1-2
TGTGCCAGCTCCCCTCCCGGGGGCGAGGAAAAACTGTTTTTT CASSPPGGEEKLFF TRBV18 . . TRBJ1-4
TGTGCCCGGTCAGACAGCTCTGGAAACACCATATATTTT CARSDSSGNTIYF TRBV30 . few TRBJ1-3
TGTGCCAGCTCACCGGAGCAAGGGCTCCATCAGCCCCAGCATTTT CASSPEQGLHQPQHF TRBV18 . . TRBJ1-5
TGTGCCTGGAGTGTACTGGACGCCACCTACGAGCAGTACTTC CAWSVLDATYEQYF TRBV30 . few TRBJ2-7